These T cell receptor beta chains were read from a single sample in a study of chronic HIV infection and antiretroviral therapy. TCRdb processed the 5' RACE reads anew with MiXCR; each CDR3 protein has one entry. The data contain about 31,000 distinct CDR3 sequences, more than 7.5% of them singletons. Material for sequencing was peripheral blood. The receptors here all came from an adult who had HIV and had not received antiretroviral therapy, or was an uninfected healthy control (not recorded which). The CDR3 runs from the conserved cysteine through the conserved F or W. D genes are given only for firm matches. Expanded clones get a size class; other rows say once, few or many, or leave the size out.

>-|TRBJ2-2|16|TRBD2|TRBV11-2
CASSFRLAVNTGELFF
TGTGCCAGCAGCTTTAGACTAGCGGTGAACACCGGGGAGCTGTTTTTT
>many|TRBJ1-1|13|-|TRBV5-1
CASISDETTEAFF
TGCGCCAGCATCTCGGACGAAACAACTGAAGCTTTCTTT
>-|TRBJ1-5|16|-|TRBV29-1
CSVTRRAQRPNQPQHF
TGCAGCGTGACTCGAAGGGCACAAAGACCCAATCAGCCCCAGCATTTT
>many|TRBJ2-1|15|TRBD2|TRBV10-3
CAITQLAGGFNEQFF
TGTGCCATCACCCAACTAGCGGGAGGGTTCAATGAGCAGTTCTTC
>many|TRBJ2-7|15|-|TRBV2
CASTEGTGPPYEQYF
TGTGCCAGCACCGAGGGAACAGGGCCTCCCTACGAGCAGTACTTC
>many|TRBJ2-2|15|TRBD2|TRBV11-2
CASSFAGGSTGELFF
TGTGCCAGCAGCTTTGCGGGAGGCTCCACCGGGGAGCTGTTTTTT
>many|TRBJ1-1|13|-|TRBV2
CASNRREATEAFF
TGTGCCAGCAACCGCAGGGAGGCGACTGAAGCTTTCTTT
>few|TRBJ2-7|13|-|TRBV29-1
CSVEGPERYEQYF
TGCAGCGTTGAAGGCCCAGAGAGGTACGAGCAGTACTTC
>-|TRBJ2-2|16|-|TRBV3-1
CASSRRPTGNTGELFF
TGTGCCAGCAGCCGGCGTCCCACTGGGAACACCGGGGAGCTGTTTTTT
>many|TRBJ2-1|13|-|TRBV29-1
CSVESSSYNEQFF
TGCAGCGTTGAGTCTAGCTCCTACAATGAGCAGTTCTTC
>-|TRBJ2-7|14|-|TRBV7-6
CASSLAASSYEQYF
TGTGCCAGCAGCTTAGCTGCCAGTTCCTACGAGCAGTACTTC
>few|TRBJ2-1|16|-|TRBV28
CASSLGQLARYNEQFF
TGTGCCAGCAGTTTGGGGCAGCTAGCGAGGTACAATGAGCAGTTCTTC
>-|TRBJ1-5|12|-|TRBV20-1
CSARDTSQPQHF
TGCAGTGCTAGAGACACCTCCCAGCCCCAGCATTTT
>many|TRBJ1-1|14|TRBD1|TRBV5-1
CASSSGQAITEAFF
TGCGCCAGCAGCTCCGGACAGGCAATCACTGAAGCTTTCTTT
>-|TRBJ1-5|14|TRBD1|TRBV2
CASNSGTGAQPQHF
TGTGCCAGCAACTCTGGTACAGGGGCCCAGCCCCAGCATTTT
>-|TRBJ1-1|15|TRBD1|TRBV10-3
CAISGPGQGTGEAFF
TGTGCCATCAGTGGTCCGGGACAGGGGACCGGTGAAGCTTTCTTT
>many|TRBJ2-5|12|-|TRBV2
CASSEFQETQYF
TGTGCCAGCTCGGAGTTTCAAGAGACCCAGTACTTC
>many|TRBJ2-7|13|TRBD1|TRBV6-5
CASRPGQVNEQYF
TGTGCCAGCAGGCCGGGACAGGTCAACGAGCAGTACTTC
>-|TRBJ1-5|15|-|TRBV2
CASSESVGEGQPQHF
TGTGCCAGCAGTGAGTCCGTAGGGGAGGGCCAGCCCCAGCATTTT
>-|TRBJ2-7|12|-|TRBV11-1
CASNGRSYEQYF
TGTGCCAGCAATGGCAGATCCTACGAGCAGTACTTC
>few|TRBJ1-1|16|TRBD1|TRBV5-1
CASSARTGNRVIEAFF
TGCGCCAGCAGCGCCAGGACAGGGAATCGTGTTATTGAAGCTTTCTTT
>-|TRBJ2-2|14|-|TRBV6-5
CASRPGENTGELFF
TGTGCCAGCAGACCGGGAGAAAACACCGGGGAGCTGTTTTTT
>-|TRBJ2-1|14|TRBD1|TRBV29-1
CSVRDRGWDNEQFF
TGCAGCGTTCGGGACAGGGGGTGGGACAATGAGCAGTTCTTC
>many|TRBJ2-7|13|-|TRBV7-9
CASSPDRNYEQYF
TGTGCCAGCAGCCCGGACAGAAACTACGAGCAGTACTTC
>-|TRBJ2-7|15|TRBD2|TRBV3-1
CASSQDRGTTRGQYF
TGTGCCAGCAGCCAAGATAGAGGGACTACGAGGGGGCAGTACTTC
>many|TRBJ2-6|17|-|TRBV4-1
CASSQPHETAGANVLTF
TGCGCCAGCAGCCAACCGCATGAGACAGCTGGGGCCAACGTCCTGACTTTC
>many|TRBJ1-1|11|-|TRBV12-3/TRBV12-4
CASSYRTEAFF
TGTGCCAGCAGCTACAGGACTGAAGCTTTCTTT
>few|TRBJ1-4|13|-|TRBV3-1
CASSQDVLEKLFF
TGTGCCAGCAGCCAAGATGTCTTAGAAAAACTGTTTTTT
>many|TRBJ2-1|16|-|TRBV5-1
CASSSAVDPLYNEQFF
TGCGCCAGCAGCTCTGCGGTAGACCCACTCTACAATGAGCAGTTCTTC
>few|TRBJ1-5|15|-|TRBV2
CASKEGVNSNQPQHF
TGTGCCAGCAAGGAGGGCGTTAACAGCAATCAGCCCCAGCATTTT
>-|TRBJ2-5|15|TRBD1|TRBV29-1
CSDKITTGGRETQYF
TGCAGCGACAAAATAACGACAGGGGGCAGGGAGACCCAGTACTTC
>-|TRBJ1-6|16|-|TRBV2
CASSVPSVSYNSPLHF
TGTGCCAGCAGCGTCCCGTCGGTCTCCTATAATTCACCCCTCCACTTT
>-|TRBJ2-3|16|TRBD2|TRBV10-2
CASRGLAGGGADTQYF
TGCGCCAGCAGGGGACTAGCGGGAGGGGGAGCAGATACGCAGTATTTT
>many|TRBJ1-1|15|TRBD1|TRBV7-2
CASSLPDRARTEAFF
TGTGCCAGCAGCTTACCGGACAGGGCTCGCACTGAAGCTTTCTTT
>many|TRBJ1-1|14|-|TRBV9
CASSVGGPNTEAFF
TGTGCCAGCAGCGTGGGGGGCCCCAACACTGAAGCTTTCTTT
>many|TRBJ2-1|12|-|TRBV6-5
CASSYSNNEQFF
TGTGCCAGCAGTTACTCCAACAATGAGCAGTTCTTC
>many|TRBJ1-2|16|TRBD1|TRBV6-2/TRBV6-3
CASSYAPGQGSYGYTF
TGTGCCAGCAGTTACGCACCGGGACAGGGAAGTTATGGCTACACCTTC
>many|TRBJ1-2|12|-|TRBV6-2/TRBV6-3
CASSYRSDGYTF
TGTGCCAGCAGTTACAGGTCAGATGGCTACACCTTC
>many|TRBJ2-3|14|TRBD1|TRBV12-3/TRBV12-4
CASSPRQGEDTQYF
TGTGCCAGCAGTCCCCGCCAGGGGGAGGATACGCAGTATTTT
>many|TRBJ1-5|14|-|TRBV29-1
CSARYGDSNQPQHF
TGCAGCGCTCGCTACGGTGATAGCAATCAGCCCCAGCATTTT
>-|TRBJ1-2|13|-|TRBV6-2/TRBV6-3
CASSYLLSYGYTF
TGTGCCAGCAGTTACTTGCTGAGCTATGGCTACACCTTC
>few|TRBJ1-1|14|TRBD1|TRBV7-2
CASSPDRGQTEAFF
TGTGCCAGCAGCCCGGACAGGGGGCAGACTGAAGCTTTCTTT
>-|TRBJ2-3|14|TRBD1|TRBV25-1
CASSGTGGTDTQYF
TGTGCCAGCAGTGGGACAGGGGGGACAGATACGCAGTATTTT
>many|TRBJ1-1|14|TRBD1|TRBV5-5
CASSLQGGALVAFF
TGTGCCAGCAGCTTGCAGGGGGGGGCACTCGTAGCTTTCTTT
>-|TRBJ2-7|13|TRBD1|TRBV27
CASSSTGGYEQYF
TGTGCCAGCAGTTCTACAGGGGGTTACGAGCAGTACTTC